Shown below are 16 T cell receptor beta chains from a single sample sequenced in a study of CD8 T cells in ankylosing spondylitis (dated by TCRdb to 2015 to 2018). Receptor amplification or capture employed 5' RACE. The sequencer was an Illumina HiSeq 2500. The raw public data were reprocessed by TCRdb itself: fastp quality trimming at Q25, MiXCR clonotype calling, in-frame beta chains only. Each CDR3 protein appears once, grouped with its most common genes and DNA. Here the sample has about 44,000 distinct CDR3 sequences; more than 9.5% occur a single time. Clones ranked in the top ten supply 1.3% to 1.5% of the sample. The sequenced material came from blood, either unsorted or a sorted T cell fraction (not recorded which). These TCRs come from a male donor with ankylosing spondylitis or in good health (not recorded which).

This clonotype was detected only once. The V call is TRBV29-1, the J call TRBJ2-2, with D tentatively TRBD1 (5 bases). CDR3 length equals 13 residues. Germline assignment: CDR1 SQVTM and CDR2 ANQGSEA. The V end was cut by 5 bases, the J end by 1 base, with 8 bases between. The chain's CDR3 is CSVSGLNTGELFF. Written as DNA, the CDR3 is TGCAGCGTTTCAGGGTTGAACACCGGGGAGCTGTTTTTT.

The V call is TRBV20-1, the J call TRBJ2-5; 11 nucleotides align to TRBD2. The CDR3 length is 14 residues. V was pared by 3 bases and J by 7 bases, with 7 bases of the junction left unmatched. Germline V gene lookup returns CDR1 DFQATT and CDR2 SNEGSKA (reference sequence). The CDR3 region has the DNA TGCAGTGCTAGGGTTAGCGGGGGGGTGTCGACCCAGTACTTC. Its translation: CSARVSGGVSTQYF.

In its sample, this clonotype was seen many times. The chain has TRBV28 and TRBJ1-5; 9 bases are shared with TRBD1. Germline lookup yields CDR1 MDHEN and CDR2 SYDVKM. After removal of 6 bases from V and 2 bases from J, the junction contained 5 bases not matched to a gene. The CDR3 runs 15 residues. In DNA form, the CDR3 reads TGTGCCAGCAGGAAGGACAGGGGTGGCAATCAGCCCCAGCATTTT. This translates into CASRKDRGGNQPQHF.

This clonotype was counted ten times or more. The chain couples TRBV5-1 to TRBJ2-7; D is perhaps TRBD2 (6 bases). With 4 bases removed from V and 3 bases from J, the gap between germline ends came to 14 bases. The CDR3 is 14 residues long. Germline CDR1 reads SGHRS; CDR2 reads YFSETQ. CDR3: CASSPAGGDYEQYF. CDR3 coding DNA: TGCGCCAGCAGCCCGGCCGGCGGGGACTACGAGCAGTACTTC. Full variable domain (missing parts from reference TRBV5-1 and TRBJ2-7): KAGVTQTPRYLIKTRGQQVTLSCSPISGHRSVSWYQQTPGQGLQFLFEYFSETQRNKGNFPGRFSGRQFSNSRSEMNVSTLELGDSALYLCASSPAGGDYEQYFGPGTRLTVT.

This clonotype showed up many times. The chain is built from TRBV5-1 and TRBJ2-7; TRBD1 agrees at 7 bases. The CDR3 has 13 amino acids. J gave up 5 bases and V 3 bases, and 5 bases lay outside the gene matches. The germline gives CDR1 SGHRS, CDR2 YFSETQ. The DNA for the CDR3 is TGCGCCAGCAGCTGGACAGGTAACCACGAGCAGTACTTC. Protein: CASSWTGNHEQYF.

The chain is built from TRBV20-1 and TRBJ2-3; 12 nucleotides agree with TRBD2. The germline CDR1 and CDR2 sequences are DFQATT and SNEGSKA (reference sequence). V gave up 0 bases and J gave up 7 bases; unmatched junction bases: 8. The CDR3 length is 16 residues. The CDR3 region has the DNA TGCAGTGCTAGAGATCGGCTAGCGGGGGGGACGTATACGCAGTATTTT. Protein sequence: CSARDRLAGGTYTQYF.

In this sample, this clonotype turned up many times. The chain links TRBV3-1 to TRBJ1-2; 9 bases line up with TRBD1. CDR1 is LGHDT and CDR2 is YNNKEL in the germline V gene (reference sequence). V was pared by 4 bases and J by 5 bases, with 11 bases of the junction left unmatched. The CDR3 spans 16 residues. CDR3 sequence (DNA): TGTGCCAGCAGCCTACCGGGACAGGGCCCTTGGTATGGCTACACCTTC. It translates to CASSLPGQGPWYGYTF.

Many counts were recorded for this clonotype. The chain uses TRBV11-2 and TRBJ1-1; D gene uncertain. The CDR3 covers 16 residues. Trimming removed 0 bases from V and 0 bases from J, with 11 bases in between. Germline CDR1 SGHAT, CDR2 FQNNGV. This CDR3 is CASSLDPGRMNTEAFF. As DNA, the CDR3 is TGTGCCAGCAGCTTAGATCCGGGCAGGATGAACACTGAAGCTTTCTTT.

This clonotype has a handful of counts. The gene calls are TRBV5-1 and TRBJ2-3; D unresolved. The CDR3 length is 14 residues. Looked up from germline, CDR1 is SGHRS and CDR2 is YFSETQ. Deletions cut 4 bases from V and 2 bases from J, with 11 bases between. DNA for the CDR3: TGCGCCAGCAGCATCCGGGTCCACACAGATACGCAGTATTTT. This gives the protein CASSIRVHTDTQYF.

This sequence joins TRBV19 and TRBJ2-7; 11 bases align to TRBD2. The V segment lost 7 bases and the J segment 2 bases; nucleotides outside the gene matches: 7. This CDR3 spans 15 amino acids. CDR1 and CDR2 from the germline V gene are LNHDA and SQIVND (reference sequence). The CDR3 sequence is CASTLGTSGTYEQYF. CDR3 nucleotides: TGTGCCAGTACGCTCGGGACTAGCGGAACCTACGAGCAGTACTTC.

This clonotype was recorded many times. The chain links TRBV6-6 to TRBJ1-4; no clear D. Germline CDR1 is MNHNY and CDR2 is SVGAGI (reference sequence). The CDR3 loop spans 13 amino acids. The V end was cut by 7 bases, the J end by 3 bases, with 9 bases between. The CDR3 reads CASTGSANEKLFF. The CDR3 DNA follows: TGTGCCAGCACTGGATCTGCTAATGAAAAACTGTTTTTT.

This sequence joins TRBV10-3 and TRBJ2-5; 8 nucleotides agree with TRBD2. This CDR3 has 15 amino acids. Looked up from germline, CDR1 is ENHRY and CDR2 is SYGVKD. J gave up 1 base and V 3 bases, and 4 bases lay outside the gene matches. The CDR3 region is CAISERAGGQETQYF. The CDR3 nucleotides read TGTGCCATCAGTGAAAGGGCGGGGGGCCAAGAGACCCAGTACTTC.

This clonotype was observed at least ten times. The chain employs TRBV20-1 and TRBJ2-1, with D possibly being TRBD1 (5 bases). This CDR3 is built from 16 residues. V lost 1 base, J lost 1 base, and 14 bases lay in between. The germline V gene encodes CDR1 DFQATT and CDR2 SNEGSKA (reference sequence). The CDR3 DNA reads TGCAGTGCTAGAGGTGGGCAGGGCCCTTCCTACAATGAGCAGTTCTTC. Residues: CSARGGQGPSYNEQFF.

This clonotype was found many times. J is TRBJ1-3 and V is TRBV7-6; unclear D gene. The CDR3 spans 14 residues. Germline assignment: CDR1 SGHVS and CDR2 FNYEAQ. The V end lost 5 bases, the J end lost 0 bases, and 8 bases lay between the germline ends. The chain's CDR3 is CASSPRGSGNTIYF. The CDR3 DNA sequence: TGTGCCAGCAGCCCACGGGGCTCTGGAAACACCATATATTTT. Full variable domain (remainder filled in from reference TRBV7-6 and TRBJ1-3): GAGVSQSPRYKVTKRGQDVALRCDPISGHVSLYWYRQALGQGPEFLTYFNYEAQQDKSGLPNDRFSAERPEGSISTLTIQRTEQRDSAMYRCASSPRGSGNTIYFGEGSWLTVV.

This clonotype appeared many times. V usage is TRBV5-1 and J usage is TRBJ2-3; 14 nucleotides match TRBD2. Trimming at V came to 4 bases and at J to 9 bases, leaving 10 bases not matched to a gene. Germline V lookup: CDR1 SGHRS, CDR2 YFSETQ. The CDR3 spans 16 residues. The CDR3 nucleotides are TGCGCCAGCAGCCAAGGACTAGCGGGGGGACATGGGACGCAGTATTTT. Its protein product is CASSQGLAGGHGTQYF.

In this sample, this clonotype turned up a few times. The genes are TRBV7-8 and TRBJ2-1; TRBD1 might be the D (8 bases). The germline V gene encodes CDR1 SGHVS and CDR2 FQNEAQ. Trimming pared 2 bases from V and 6 bases from J, leaving 11 bases between. The CDR3 consists of 14 residues. CDR3 region: CASSLTGGANEQFF. DNA for the CDR3: TGTGCCAGCAGCTTAACAGGGGGGGCCAATGAGCAGTTCTTC.